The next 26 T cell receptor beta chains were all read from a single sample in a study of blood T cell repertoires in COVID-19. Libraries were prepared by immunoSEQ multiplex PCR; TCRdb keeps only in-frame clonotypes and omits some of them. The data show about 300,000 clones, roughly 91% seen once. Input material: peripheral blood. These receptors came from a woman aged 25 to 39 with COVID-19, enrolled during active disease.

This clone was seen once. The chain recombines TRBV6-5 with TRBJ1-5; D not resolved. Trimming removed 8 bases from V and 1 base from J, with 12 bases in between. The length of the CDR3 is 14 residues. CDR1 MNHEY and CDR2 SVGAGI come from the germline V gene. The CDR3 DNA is TGTGCCAGCCGATTGGTGGAGAGCAATCAGCCCCAGCATTTT. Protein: CASRLVESNQPQHF.

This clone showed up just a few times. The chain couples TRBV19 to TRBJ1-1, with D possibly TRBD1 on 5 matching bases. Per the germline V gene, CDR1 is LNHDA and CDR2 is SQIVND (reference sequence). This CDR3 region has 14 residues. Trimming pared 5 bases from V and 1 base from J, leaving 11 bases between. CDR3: CASSRSGRNTEAFF. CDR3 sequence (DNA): TGTGCCAGTAGTCGGTCAGGGCGGAACACTGAAGCTTTCTTT.

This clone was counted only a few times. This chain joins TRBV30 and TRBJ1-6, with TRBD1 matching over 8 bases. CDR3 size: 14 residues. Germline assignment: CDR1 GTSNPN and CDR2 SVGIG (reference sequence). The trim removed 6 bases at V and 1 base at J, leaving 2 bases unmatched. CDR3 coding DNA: TGTGCCTGTCGACAGGGGTCCTATAATTCACCCCTCCACTTT. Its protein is CACRQGSYNSPLHF. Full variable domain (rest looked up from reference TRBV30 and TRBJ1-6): SQTIHQWPATLVQPVGSPLSLECTVEGTSNPNLYWYRQAAGRGLQLLFYSVGIGQISSEVPQNLSASRPQDRQFILSSKKLLLSDSGFYLCACRQGSYNSPLHFGNGTRLTVT.

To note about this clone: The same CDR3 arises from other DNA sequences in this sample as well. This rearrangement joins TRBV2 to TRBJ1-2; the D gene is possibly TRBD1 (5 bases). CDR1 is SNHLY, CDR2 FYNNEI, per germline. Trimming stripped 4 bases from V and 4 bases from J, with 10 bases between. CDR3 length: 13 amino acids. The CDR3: CASSVRGGYGYTF. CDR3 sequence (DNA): TGTGCCAGCAGTGTAAGGGGAGGCTATGGCTACACCTTC.

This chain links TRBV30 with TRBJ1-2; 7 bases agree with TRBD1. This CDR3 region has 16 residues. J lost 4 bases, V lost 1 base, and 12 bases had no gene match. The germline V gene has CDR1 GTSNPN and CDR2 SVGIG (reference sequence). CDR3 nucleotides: TGTGCCTGGAGTGCACCGGACAGGCCGAGGGGCTATGGCTACACCTTC. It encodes CAWSAPDRPRGYGYTF.

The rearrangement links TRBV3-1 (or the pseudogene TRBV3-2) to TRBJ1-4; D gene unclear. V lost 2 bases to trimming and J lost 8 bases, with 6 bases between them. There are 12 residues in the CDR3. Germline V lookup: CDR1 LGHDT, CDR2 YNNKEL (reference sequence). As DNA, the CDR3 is TGTGCCAGCAGCCAATACAACGAAAAACTGTTTTTT. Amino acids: CASSQYNEKLFF.

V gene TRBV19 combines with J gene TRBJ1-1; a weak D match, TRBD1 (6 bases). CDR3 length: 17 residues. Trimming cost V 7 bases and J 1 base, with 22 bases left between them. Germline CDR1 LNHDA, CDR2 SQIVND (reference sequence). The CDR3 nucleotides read TGTGCCAGTATGGTAGGCGGAACAGGGTTTCAGAACACTGAAGCTTTCTTT. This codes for CASMVGGTGFQNTEAFF. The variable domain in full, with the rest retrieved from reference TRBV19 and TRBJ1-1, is DGGITQSPKYLFRKEGQNVTLSCEQNLNHDAMYWYRQDPGQGLRLIYYSQIVNDFQKGDIAEGYSVSREKKESFPLTVTSAQKNPTAFYLCASMVGGTGFQNTEAFFGQGTRLTVV.

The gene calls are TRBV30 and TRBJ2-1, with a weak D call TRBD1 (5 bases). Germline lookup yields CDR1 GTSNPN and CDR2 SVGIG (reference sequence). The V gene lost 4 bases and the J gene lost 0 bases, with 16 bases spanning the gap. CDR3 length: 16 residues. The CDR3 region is CAWTSSWTSSYNEQFF. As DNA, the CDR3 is TGTGCCTGGACCTCTAGTTGGACAAGCTCCTACAATGAGCAGTTCTTC. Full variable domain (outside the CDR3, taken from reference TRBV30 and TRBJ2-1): SQTIHQWPATLVQPVGSPLSLECTVEGTSNPNLYWYRQAAGRGLQLLFYSVGIGQISSEVPQNLSASRPQDRQFILSSKKLLLSDSGFYLCAWTSSWTSSYNEQFFGPGTRLTVL.

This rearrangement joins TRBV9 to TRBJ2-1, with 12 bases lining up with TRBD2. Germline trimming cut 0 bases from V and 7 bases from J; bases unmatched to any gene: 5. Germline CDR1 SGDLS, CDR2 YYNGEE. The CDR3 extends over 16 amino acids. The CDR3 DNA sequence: TGTGCCAGCAGCGTAGACCCGCTAGCGGGGGGGAATGAGCAGTTCTTC. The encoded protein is CASSVDPLAGGNEQFF.

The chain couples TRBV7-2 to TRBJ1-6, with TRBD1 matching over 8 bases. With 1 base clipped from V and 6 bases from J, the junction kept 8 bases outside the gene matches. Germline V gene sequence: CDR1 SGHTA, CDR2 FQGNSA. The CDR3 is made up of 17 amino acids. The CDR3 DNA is TGTGCCAGCAGCTTAGACGGGCAGGGGGCCGCTAATTCACCCCTCCACTTT. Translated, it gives CASSLDGQGAANSPLHF.

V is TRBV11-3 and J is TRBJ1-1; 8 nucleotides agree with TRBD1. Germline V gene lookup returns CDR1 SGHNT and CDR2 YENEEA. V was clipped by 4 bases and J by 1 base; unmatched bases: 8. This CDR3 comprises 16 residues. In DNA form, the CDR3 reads TGTGCCAGCAGCTCCGGGACAGGCGTCTCGAACACTGAAGCTTTCTTT. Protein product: CASSSGTGVSNTEAFF.

The CDR3 DNA follows: TGTGCCAGCAGCCGAGGAGCAGATACGCAGTATTTT. It encodes CASSRGADTQYF. The chain uses TRBV3-1 (or the pseudogene TRBV3-2) and TRBJ2-3; no definite D call. This CDR3 has 12 residues. V dropped 4 bases and J dropped 4 bases, with 6 bases sitting between them. Germline V lookup: CDR1 LGHDT, CDR2 YNNKEL (reference sequence).

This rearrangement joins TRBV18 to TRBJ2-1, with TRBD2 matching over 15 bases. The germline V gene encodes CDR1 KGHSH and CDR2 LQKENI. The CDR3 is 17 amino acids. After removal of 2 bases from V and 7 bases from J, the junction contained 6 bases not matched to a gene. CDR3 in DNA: TGTGCCAGCTCACCAATATTCGGGACTAGCGGGGGGAATGAGCAGTTCTTC. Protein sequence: CASSPIFGTSGGNEQFF.

This CDR3 is CASSLAGLGVQTQYF. DNA for the CDR3: TGCGCCAGCAGCTTGGCTGGACTAGGGGTTCAGACCCAGTACTTC. V is TRBV5-1 and J is TRBJ2-5, with TRBD2 matching 7 bases. Trimming took 0 bases from V and 6 from J; bases not matched to a gene: 8. CDR3 length: 15 residues. Germline CDR1 reads SGHRS; CDR2 reads YFSETQ.

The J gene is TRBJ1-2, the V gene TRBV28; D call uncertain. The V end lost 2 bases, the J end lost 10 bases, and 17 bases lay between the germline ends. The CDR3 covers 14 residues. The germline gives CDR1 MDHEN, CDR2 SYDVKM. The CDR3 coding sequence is TGTGCCAGCAGTTTAACTTTGTTGGGGAGGTCCTACACCTTC. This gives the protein CASSLTLLGRSYTF.

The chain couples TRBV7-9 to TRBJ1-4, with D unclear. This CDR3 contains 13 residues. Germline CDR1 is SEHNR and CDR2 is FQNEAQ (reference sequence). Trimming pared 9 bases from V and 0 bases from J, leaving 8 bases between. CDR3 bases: TGTGCCAGTCCGTTAGCAACTAATGAAAAACTGTTTTTT. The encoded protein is CASPLATNEKLFF.

The CDR3 sequence is CASSPRPAGAGSPLHF. The CDR3, as DNA: TGCGCCAGCAGCCCCCGCCCCGCAGGGGCAGGATCACCCCTCCACTTT. V is TRBV5-1 and J is TRBJ1-6, with D possibly being TRBD1 (6 bases). Germline CDR1 is SGHRS and CDR2 is YFSETQ. This CDR3 region has 16 residues. The V end was cut by 4 bases, the J end by 10 bases, with 21 bases between.

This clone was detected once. For the CDR3, the DNA is TGCGCCAGCAGCCGATCCTGGGGACCTACAGGGGGCGATCAGCCCCAGCATTTT. Protein: CASSRSWGPTGGDQPQHF. V usage is TRBV4-3 and J usage is TRBJ1-5; 9 positions match TRBD1. This CDR3 spans 18 amino acids. Unmatched junction bases numbered 15, after V lost 4 bases and J lost 5 bases. The germline gives CDR1 LGHNA, CDR2 YSLEER.

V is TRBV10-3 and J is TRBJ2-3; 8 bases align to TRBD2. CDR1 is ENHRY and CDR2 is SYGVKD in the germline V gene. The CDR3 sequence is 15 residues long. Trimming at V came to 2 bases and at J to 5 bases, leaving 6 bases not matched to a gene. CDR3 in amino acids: CAISETGGQGDTQYF. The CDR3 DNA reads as TGTGCCATCAGTGAGACGGGGGGGCAAGGAGATACGCAGTATTTT.

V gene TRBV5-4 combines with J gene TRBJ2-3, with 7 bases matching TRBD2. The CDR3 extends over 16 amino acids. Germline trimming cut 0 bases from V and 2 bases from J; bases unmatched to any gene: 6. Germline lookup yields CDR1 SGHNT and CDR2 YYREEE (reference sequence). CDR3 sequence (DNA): TGTGCCAGCAGCTTGGCCCGGGGGGTCCTCACAGATACGCAGTATTTT. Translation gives CASSLARGVLTDTQYF.

The CDR3 sequence is CASSIGTGNYGYTF. As DNA, the CDR3 is TGTGCCAGTAGTATAGGGACAGGGAACTATGGCTACACCTTC. The chain joins TRBV19 to TRBJ1-2; 8 bases align to TRBD1. CDR1 LNHDA and CDR2 SQIVND come from the germline V gene (reference sequence). V dropped 1 base and J dropped 2; count of bases not matched to a gene: 0. The length of the CDR3 is 14 residues. Full variable domain (rest looked up from reference TRBV19 and TRBJ1-2): DGGITQSPKYLFRKEGQNVTLSCEQNLNHDAMYWYRQDPGQGLRLIYYSQIVNDFQKGDIAEGYSVSREKKESFPLTVTSAQKNPTAFYLCASSIGTGNYGYTFGSGTRLTVV.

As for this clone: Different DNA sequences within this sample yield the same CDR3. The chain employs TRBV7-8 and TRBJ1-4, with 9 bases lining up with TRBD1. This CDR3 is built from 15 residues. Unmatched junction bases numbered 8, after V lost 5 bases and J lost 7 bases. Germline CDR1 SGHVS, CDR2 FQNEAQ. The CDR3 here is CASSINRGRGEKLFF. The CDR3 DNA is TGTGCCAGCAGCATAAACAGGGGGCGGGGTGAAAAACTGTTTTTT.

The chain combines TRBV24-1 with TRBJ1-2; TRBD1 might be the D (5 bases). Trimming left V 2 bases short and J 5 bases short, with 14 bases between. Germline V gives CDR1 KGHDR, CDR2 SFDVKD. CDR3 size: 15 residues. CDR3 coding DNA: TGTGCCACCAGTGATTCTAGGACACCCTATTATGGCTACACCTTC. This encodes CATSDSRTPYYGYTF.

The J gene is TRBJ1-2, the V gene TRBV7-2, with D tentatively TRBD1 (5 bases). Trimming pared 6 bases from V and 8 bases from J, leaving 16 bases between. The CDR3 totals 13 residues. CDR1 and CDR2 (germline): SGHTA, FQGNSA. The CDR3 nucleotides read TGTGCCAGCAGGGCCGGTAGGGGCGCGGGCTACACCTTC. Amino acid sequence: CASRAGRGAGYTF.

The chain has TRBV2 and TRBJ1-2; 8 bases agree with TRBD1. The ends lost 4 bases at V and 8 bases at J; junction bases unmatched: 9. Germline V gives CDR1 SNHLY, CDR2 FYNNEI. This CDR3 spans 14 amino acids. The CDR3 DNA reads TGTGCCAGCAGTGCGGGGGACAGGCTTGAAGGCTACACCTTC. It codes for CASSAGDRLEGYTF.

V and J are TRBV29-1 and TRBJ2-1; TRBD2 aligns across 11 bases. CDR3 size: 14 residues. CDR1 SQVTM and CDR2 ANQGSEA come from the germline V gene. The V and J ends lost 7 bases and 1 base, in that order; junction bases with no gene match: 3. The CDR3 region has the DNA TGCAGCGCGGGGACTAGCGGTTCCTACAATGAGCAGTTCTTC. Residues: CSAGTSGSYNEQFF.